This TCR beta chain was observed in a study of blood T cell repertoires in COVID-19. At the level of the study: Nucleic acid was either cDNA or gDNA, and it came from T cells, B-cell-depleted T cells, or PBMCs.

Generated by immunoSEQ multiplex PCR, the TCRdb table keeps only in-frame clones and is missing some. The table has 45,000 to 65,000 clones, 83% seen once. The V gene end was trimmed by 5 bases and the J gene end by 6 bases; junction bases not matched to a gene: 13. Germline-derived CDR1 and CDR2 are SGHVT and SQSDAQ. This CDR3 contains 15 residues. This clone was seen only a few times. The TCR originated in a man aged 35 to 55 with acute or convalescent COVID-19. The V and J genes are TRBV7-4 and TRBJ2-7, with 7 bases that match TRBD1. The sequenced sample was peripheral blood. CDR3 DNA: TGTGCCAGCAGCACGTACGAGGGACAGTTGGGCGAGCAGTACTTC. Its translation: CASSTYEGQLGEQYF.